This TCR beta chain was sequenced during a study of metastatic and nonmetastatic thyroid tumors. There were no patients who had received any treatment before thyroid surgery. This clone was seen a few times. TCRdb reanalyzed the PCR reads via MiXCR. The table shows 42,000 or so clones, with approximately 17% occurring only once. This CDR3 is 14 amino acids long. The V end lost 7 bases, the J end lost 2 bases, and 15 bases lay between the germline ends. The specimen was tumor tissue. The chain is built from TRBV12-3 or TRBV12-4 and TRBJ2-7; no definite D call. This TCR was sampled from a female donor with papillary thyroid cancer or a benign thyroid nodule (not recorded which). Some clones in this sample may be carry-over from other donors' samples. The CDR3 here is CASTRWESTYEQYF. CDR3 sequence (DNA): TGTGCCAGCACCAGGTGGGAAAGCACCTACGAGCAGTACTTC.